This T cell receptor beta chain was sequenced for a study of vaccination effects on CD4 cells after COVID-19. Study-wide points: Cross-reactivity toward common cold coronaviruses was confined to only 1 of 255 vaccine-induced clones in healthy vaccinees. Convalescent patients in the study were few, and early post-infection timepoints were absent. Clonal contraction was marked in infection- and vaccine-induced clones late after vaccination.

Sequencing was performed with immunoSEQ multiplex PCR; in TCRdb, only in-frame clones are kept and a portion is missing. The sample comprises about 23,000 clones, about two thirds of which are singletons, and approximately 10% rests with the top ten. Antigen-specific CD4+ T cells were first expanded with viral peptide pools by the ViraFEST assay and only then sequenced. Once cultured for about 9 days, the cells underwent separation to obtain CD4+ T cells. Recipients of the vaccine had no prior SARS-CoV-2 infection and negative nucleocapsid antibodies. Comment on this clone: Its antigen is unknown.

With 1 base removed from V and 6 bases from J, the gap between germline ends came to 7 bases. Germline lookup yields CDR1 SGHAT and CDR2 FQNNGV. The CDR3 is 13 amino acids. This receptor was identified in a human donor who received a COVID-19 vaccine. The chain recombines TRBV11-2 with TRBJ2-4; D remains unclear. The starting material was CD4+ T cells from PBMCs cultured with HCoV-NL63 spike peptides, obtained before COVID-19 vaccination. The CDR3: CASSLGTLNIQYF. The CDR3 DNA is TGTGCCAGCAGCTTAGGAACCTTAAACATTCAGTACTTC.